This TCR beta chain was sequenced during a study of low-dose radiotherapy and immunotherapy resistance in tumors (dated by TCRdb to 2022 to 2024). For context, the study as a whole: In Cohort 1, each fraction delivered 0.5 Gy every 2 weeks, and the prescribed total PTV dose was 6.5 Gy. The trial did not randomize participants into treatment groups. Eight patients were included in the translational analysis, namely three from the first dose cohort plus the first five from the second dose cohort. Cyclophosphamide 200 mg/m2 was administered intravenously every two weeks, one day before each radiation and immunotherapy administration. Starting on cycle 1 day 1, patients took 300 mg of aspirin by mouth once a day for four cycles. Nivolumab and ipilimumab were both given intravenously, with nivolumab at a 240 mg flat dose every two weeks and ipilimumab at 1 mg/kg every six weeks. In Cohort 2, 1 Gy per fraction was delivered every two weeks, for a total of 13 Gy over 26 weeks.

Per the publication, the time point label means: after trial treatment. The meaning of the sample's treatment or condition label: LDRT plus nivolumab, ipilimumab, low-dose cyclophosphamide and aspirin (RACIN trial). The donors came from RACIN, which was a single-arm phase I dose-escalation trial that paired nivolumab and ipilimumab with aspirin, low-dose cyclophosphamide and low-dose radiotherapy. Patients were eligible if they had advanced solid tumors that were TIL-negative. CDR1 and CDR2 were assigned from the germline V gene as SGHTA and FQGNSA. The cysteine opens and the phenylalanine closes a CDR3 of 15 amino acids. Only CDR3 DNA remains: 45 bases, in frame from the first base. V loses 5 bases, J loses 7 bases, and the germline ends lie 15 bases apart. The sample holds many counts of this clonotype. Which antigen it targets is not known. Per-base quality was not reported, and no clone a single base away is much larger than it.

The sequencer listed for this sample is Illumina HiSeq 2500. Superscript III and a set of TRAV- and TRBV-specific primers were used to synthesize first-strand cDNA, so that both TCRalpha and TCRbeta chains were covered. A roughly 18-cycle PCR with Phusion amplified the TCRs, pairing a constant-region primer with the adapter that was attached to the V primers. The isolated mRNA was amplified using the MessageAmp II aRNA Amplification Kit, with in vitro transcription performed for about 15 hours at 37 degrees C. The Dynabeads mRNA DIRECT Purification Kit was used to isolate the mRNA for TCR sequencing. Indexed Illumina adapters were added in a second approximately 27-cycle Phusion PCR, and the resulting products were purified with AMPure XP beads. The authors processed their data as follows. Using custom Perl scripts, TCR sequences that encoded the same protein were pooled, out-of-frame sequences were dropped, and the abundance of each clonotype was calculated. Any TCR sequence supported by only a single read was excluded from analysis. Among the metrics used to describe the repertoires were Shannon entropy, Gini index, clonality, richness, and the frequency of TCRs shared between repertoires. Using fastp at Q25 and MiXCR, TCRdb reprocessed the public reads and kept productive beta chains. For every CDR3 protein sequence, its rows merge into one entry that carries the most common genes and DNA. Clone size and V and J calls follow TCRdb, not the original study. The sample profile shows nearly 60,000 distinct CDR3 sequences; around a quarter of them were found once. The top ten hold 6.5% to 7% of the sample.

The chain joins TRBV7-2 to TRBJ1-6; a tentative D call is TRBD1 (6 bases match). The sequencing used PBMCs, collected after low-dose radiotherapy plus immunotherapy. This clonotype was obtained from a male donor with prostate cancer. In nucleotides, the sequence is TGTGCCAGCAGCCCCGGGGGGCGTACAAATTCACCCCTCCACTTT. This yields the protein CASSPGGRTNSPLHF.